One T cell receptor (beta chain) is described in this entry. These data come from a study of OX40 agonist ivuxolimab in advanced cancers. This CDR3 contains 16 residues. Trimming pared 1 base from V and 4 bases from J, leaving 11 bases between. Germline lookup yields CDR1 LNHDA and CDR2 SQIVND (reference sequence). Profiled with immunoSEQ multiplex PCR; TCRdb holds only in-frame clones, not every one. This sample has 65,000 to 70,000 clones, with 80% to 90% found just once. The receptor comes from an adult with an advanced solid tumor such as melanoma, head and neck, liver or kidney cancer. The material was CD4+ or CD8+ T cells sorted from blood, obtained in a trial of the OX40 agonist ivuxolimab. The chain carries TRBV19 and TRBJ1-6; D ambiguous. CDR3 amino acids: CASSIATRSYNSPLHF. The CDR3 nucleotides are TGTGCCAGTAGTATAGCTACTAGGTCGTATAATTCACCCCTCCACTTT. Looking up the rest from reference TRBV19 and TRBJ1-6 gives the full variable domain: DGGITQSPKYLFRKEGQNVTLSCEQNLNHDAMYWYRQDPGQGLRLIYYSQIVNDFQKGDIAEGYSVSREKKESFPLTVTSAQKNPTAFYLCASSIATRSYNSPLHFGNGTRLTVT.